This T cell receptor (beta chain) stems from a study of blood T cells in healthy people across ages. The study, taken as a whole, reports: Strong correlation linked observed beta diversity and percent naive T cells.

Each sample had at least 6 million PBMCs isolated. Primers used in a second PCR of roughly 6 to 12 cycles were a sample-barcoded 5' primer and a J-beta primer mix. Every cDNA was tagged by a template-switch adaptor with 12 random nucleotides. TCRdb used MiXCR to reprocess the 5' RACE reads, holding one entry per CDR3 protein. The table includes 1.6 million or so distinct CDR3 sequences, 34% detected once. This clonotype was counted ten times or more. Its matching antigen is unknown. CDR1 and CDR2 from the germline V gene are SEHNR and FQNEAQ (reference sequence). The junction had 5 bases not matched to a gene; V was cut back by 4 bases and J by 6 bases. This CDR3 is 14 amino acids long.

The material sequenced was blood. This TCR was sampled from a woman aged 25 to 39 in good health. V is TRBV7-9 and J is TRBJ2-3; TRBD1 agrees at 9 bases. This CDR3 is CASSSGQGRDTQYF. CDR3 sequence (DNA): TGTGCCAGCAGCTCGGGACAGGGAAGGGATACGCAGTATTTT.